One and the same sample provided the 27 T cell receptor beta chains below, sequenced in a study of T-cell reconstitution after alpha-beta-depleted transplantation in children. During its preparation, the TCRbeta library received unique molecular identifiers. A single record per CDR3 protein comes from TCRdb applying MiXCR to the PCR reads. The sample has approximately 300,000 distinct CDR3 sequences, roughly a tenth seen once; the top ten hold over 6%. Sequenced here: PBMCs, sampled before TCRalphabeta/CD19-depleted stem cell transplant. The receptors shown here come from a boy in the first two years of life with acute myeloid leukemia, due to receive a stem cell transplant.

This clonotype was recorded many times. This chain's CDR3 is CAIGNGAEPQHF. The CDR3 DNA sequence: TGTGCCATCGGAAACGGTGCGGAGCCCCAGCATTTT. V gene TRBV10-3 combines with J gene TRBJ1-5, with unresolved D. The CDR3 extends over 12 amino acids. Germline-derived CDR1 and CDR2 are ENHRY and SYGVKD. The ends were cut back, 8 bases at V and 8 bases at J, with 13 bases in the middle.

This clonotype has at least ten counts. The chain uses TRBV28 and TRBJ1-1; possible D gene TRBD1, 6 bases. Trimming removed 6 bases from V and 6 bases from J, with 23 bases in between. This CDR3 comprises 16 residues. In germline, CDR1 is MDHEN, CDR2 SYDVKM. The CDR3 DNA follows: TGTGCCAGCAGCCTCCTTGTCAGGGGCGCAAGTCCTGAAGCTTTCTTT. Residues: CASSLLVRGASPEAFF.

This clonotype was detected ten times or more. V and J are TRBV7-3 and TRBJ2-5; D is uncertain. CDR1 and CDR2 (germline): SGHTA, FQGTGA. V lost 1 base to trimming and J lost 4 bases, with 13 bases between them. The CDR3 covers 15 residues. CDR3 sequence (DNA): TGTGCCAGCAGCTTAAGGCCCTTCCCGGGAGAGACCCAGTACTTC. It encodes CASSLRPFPGETQYF.

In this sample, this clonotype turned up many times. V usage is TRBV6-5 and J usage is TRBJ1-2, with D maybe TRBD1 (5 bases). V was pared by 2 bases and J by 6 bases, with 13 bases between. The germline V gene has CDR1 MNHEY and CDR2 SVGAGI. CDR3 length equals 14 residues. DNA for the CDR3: TGTGCCAGCAGTTACCCCAGGGTCGCAGATGGCTACACCTTC. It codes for CASSYPRVADGYTF.

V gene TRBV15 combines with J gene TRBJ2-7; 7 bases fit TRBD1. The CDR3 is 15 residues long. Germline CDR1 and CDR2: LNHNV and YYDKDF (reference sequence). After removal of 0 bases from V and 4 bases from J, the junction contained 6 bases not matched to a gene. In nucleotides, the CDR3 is TGTGCCACCAGCAGAGATCCGGGACAGTGGTACGAGCAGTACTTC. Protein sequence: CATSRDPGQWYEQYF.

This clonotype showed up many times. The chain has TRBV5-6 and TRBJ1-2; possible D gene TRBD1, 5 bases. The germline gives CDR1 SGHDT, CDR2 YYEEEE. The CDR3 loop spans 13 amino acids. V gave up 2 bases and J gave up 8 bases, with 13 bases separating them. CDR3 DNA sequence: TGTGCCAGCAGCTTTAGTCCCAGGGAAGGCTACACCTTC. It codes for CASSFSPREGYTF.

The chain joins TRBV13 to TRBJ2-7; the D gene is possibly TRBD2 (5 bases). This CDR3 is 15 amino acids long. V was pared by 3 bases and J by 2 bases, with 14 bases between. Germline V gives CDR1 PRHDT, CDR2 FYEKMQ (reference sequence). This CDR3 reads CASSFDGLAPYEQYF. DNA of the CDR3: TGTGCCAGCAGCTTTGACGGACTTGCCCCCTACGAGCAGTACTTC.

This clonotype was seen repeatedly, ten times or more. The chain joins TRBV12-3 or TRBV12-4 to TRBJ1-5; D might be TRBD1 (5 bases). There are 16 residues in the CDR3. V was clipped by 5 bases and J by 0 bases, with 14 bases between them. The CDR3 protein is CASSREGADSNQPQHF. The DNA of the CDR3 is TGTGCCAGCAGTAGGGAAGGGGCGGATAGCAATCAGCCCCAGCATTTT.

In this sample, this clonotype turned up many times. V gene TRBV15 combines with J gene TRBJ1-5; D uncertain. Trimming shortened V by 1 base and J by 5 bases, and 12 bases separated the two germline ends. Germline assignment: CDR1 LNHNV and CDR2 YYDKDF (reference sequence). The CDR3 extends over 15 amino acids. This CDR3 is CATSRAGESDQPQHF. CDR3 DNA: TGTGCCACCAGCAGAGCCGGGGAGTCTGATCAGCCCCAGCATTTT.

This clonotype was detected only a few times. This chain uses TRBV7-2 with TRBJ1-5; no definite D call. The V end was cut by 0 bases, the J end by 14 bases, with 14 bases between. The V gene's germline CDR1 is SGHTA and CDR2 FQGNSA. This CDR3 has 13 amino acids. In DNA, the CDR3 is TGTGCCAGCAGCTTAGCGACCTGGGGTCAAAAGCATTTT. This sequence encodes CASSLATWGQKHF.

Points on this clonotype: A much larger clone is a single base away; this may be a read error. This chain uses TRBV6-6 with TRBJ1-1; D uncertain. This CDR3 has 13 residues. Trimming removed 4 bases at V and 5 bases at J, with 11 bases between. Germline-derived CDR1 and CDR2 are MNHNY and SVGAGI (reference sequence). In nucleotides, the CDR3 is TGTGCCAGCAGTTCTCTGGCGGGGACTGAAGCTTTCTTT. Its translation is CASSSLAGTEAFF.

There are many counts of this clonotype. In DNA form, the CDR3 reads TGTGCCAGCAGTCTACAGGGGGCGAGGGGAGGCTACACCTTC. Its translation: CASSLQGARGGYTF. The chain has TRBV2 and TRBJ1-2; 9 bases map to TRBD1. The CDR3 extends over 14 amino acids. The germline gives CDR1 SNHLY, CDR2 FYNNEI. Losses at the gene ends were 5 bases for V and 8 bases for J; bases not matched to a gene: 9. Looking up the rest from reference TRBV2 and TRBJ1-2 gives the full variable domain: EPEVTQTPSHQVTQMGQEVILRCVPISNHLYFYWYRQILGQKVEFLVSFYNNEISEKSEIFDDQFSVERPDGSNFTLKIRSTKLEDSAMYFCASSLQGARGGYTFGSGTRLTVV.

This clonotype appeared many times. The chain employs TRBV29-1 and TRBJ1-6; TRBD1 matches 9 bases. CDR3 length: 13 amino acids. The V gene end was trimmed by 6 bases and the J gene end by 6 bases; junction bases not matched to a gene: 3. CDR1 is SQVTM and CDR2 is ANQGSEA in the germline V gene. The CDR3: CSVRTGANSPLHF. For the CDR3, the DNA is TGCAGCGTCCGGACAGGGGCTAATTCACCCCTCCACTTT. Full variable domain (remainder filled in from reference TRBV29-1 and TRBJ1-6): SAVISQKPSRDICQRGTSLTIQCQVDSQVTMMFWYRQQPGQSLTLIATANQGSEATYESGFVIDKFPISRPNLTFSTLTVSNMSPEDSSIYLCSVRTGANSPLHFGNGTRLTVT.

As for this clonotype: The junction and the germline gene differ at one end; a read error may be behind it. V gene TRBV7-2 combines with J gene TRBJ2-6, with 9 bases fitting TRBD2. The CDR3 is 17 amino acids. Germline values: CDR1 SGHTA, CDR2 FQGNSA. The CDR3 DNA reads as TGTGCCAGCAGCCCCCAGCGGGGGGTTTCTGGGGCCAACGTCCAGACTTTC. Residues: CASSPQRGVSGANVQTF. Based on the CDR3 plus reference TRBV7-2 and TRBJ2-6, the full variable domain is GAGVSQSPSNKVTEKGKDVELRCDPISGHTALYWYRQSLGQGLEFLIYFQGNSAPDKSGLPSDRFSAERTGGSVSTLTIQRTQQEDSAVYLCASSPQRGVSGANVQTFGAGSRLTVL.

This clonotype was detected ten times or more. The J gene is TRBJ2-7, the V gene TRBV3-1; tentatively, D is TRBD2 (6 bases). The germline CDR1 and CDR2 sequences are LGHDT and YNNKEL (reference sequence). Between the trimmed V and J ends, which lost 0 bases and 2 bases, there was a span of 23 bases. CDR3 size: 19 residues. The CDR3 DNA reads TGTGCCAGCAGCCAAGACCCGTTAAGCCTCCGGGAGACTCCCTACGAGCAGTACTTC. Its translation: CASSQDPLSLRETPYEQYF.

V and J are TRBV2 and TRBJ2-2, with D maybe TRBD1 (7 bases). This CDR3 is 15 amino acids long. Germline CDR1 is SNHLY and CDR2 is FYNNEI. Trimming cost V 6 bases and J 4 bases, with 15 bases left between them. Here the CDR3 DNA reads TGTGCCAGCAGATCCCAGGGGGGTGGCACCGGGGAGCTGTTTTTT. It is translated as CASRSQGGGTGELFF.

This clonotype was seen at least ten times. The CDR3, as DNA: TGTGCCAGCAGGCCTCAGCACAATGAGCAGTTCTTC. Amino acids: CASRPQHNEQFF. The genes are TRBV7-9 and TRBJ2-1; D gene unclear. V shed 6 bases and J shed 5 bases, with 8 bases lying between them. CDR1 and CDR2 from the germline V gene are SEHNR and FQNEAQ (reference sequence). The CDR3 runs to 12 residues.

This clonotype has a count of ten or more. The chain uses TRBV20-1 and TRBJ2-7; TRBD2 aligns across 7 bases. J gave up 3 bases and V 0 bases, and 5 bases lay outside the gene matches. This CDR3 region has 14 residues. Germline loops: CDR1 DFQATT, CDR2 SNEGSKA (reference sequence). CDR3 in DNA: TGCAGTGCTAGAGAATTGGGACTAAACTACGAGCAGTACTTC. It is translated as CSARELGLNYEQYF.

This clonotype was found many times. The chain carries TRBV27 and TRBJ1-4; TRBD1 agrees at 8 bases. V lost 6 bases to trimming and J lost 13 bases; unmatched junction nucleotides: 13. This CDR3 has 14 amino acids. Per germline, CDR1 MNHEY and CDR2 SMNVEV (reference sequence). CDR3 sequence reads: CASSLTGVPKTLFF. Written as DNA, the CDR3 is TGTGCCAGCAGCTTGACAGGGGTGCCCAAAACACTGTTTTTT.

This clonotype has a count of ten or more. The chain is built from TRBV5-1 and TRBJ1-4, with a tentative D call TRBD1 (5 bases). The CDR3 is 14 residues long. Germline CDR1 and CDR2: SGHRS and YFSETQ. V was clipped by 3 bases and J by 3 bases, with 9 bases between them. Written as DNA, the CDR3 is TGCGCCAGCAGCTACGGGGCAGCTAATGAAAAACTGTTTTTT. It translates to CASSYGAANEKLFF.

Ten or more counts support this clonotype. The CDR3 nucleotides read TGTGCCAGCAGTTTAGCTAACTATGGCTACACCTTC. Translated, it gives CASSLANYGYTF. The chain recombines TRBV12-3 or TRBV12-4 with TRBJ1-2; D uncertain. Trimming took 0 bases from V and 1 from J, leaving 0 bases between them. This CDR3 is built from 12 residues.

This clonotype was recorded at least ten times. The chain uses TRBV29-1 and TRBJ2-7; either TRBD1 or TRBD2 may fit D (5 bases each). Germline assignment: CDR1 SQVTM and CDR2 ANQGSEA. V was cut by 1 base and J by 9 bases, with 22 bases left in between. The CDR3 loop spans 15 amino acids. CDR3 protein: CSVEVTGTDPFVQYF. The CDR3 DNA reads TGCAGCGTTGAAGTGACCGGGACCGACCCTTTTGTGCAGTACTTC.

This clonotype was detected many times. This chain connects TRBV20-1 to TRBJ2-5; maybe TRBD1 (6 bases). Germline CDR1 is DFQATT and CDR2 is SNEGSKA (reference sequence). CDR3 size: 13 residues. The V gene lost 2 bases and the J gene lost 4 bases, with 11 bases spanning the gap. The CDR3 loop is CSARQGIIETQYF. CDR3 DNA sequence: TGCAGTGCTAGACAGGGGATCATAGAGACCCAGTACTTC.

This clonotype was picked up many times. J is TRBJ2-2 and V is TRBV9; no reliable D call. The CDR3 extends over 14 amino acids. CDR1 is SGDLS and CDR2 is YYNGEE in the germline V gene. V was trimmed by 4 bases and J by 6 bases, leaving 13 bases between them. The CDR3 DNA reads TGTGCCAGCAGCCTTCGATCGGTTCCCGGGGAGCTGTTTTTT. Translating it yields CASSLRSVPGELFF.

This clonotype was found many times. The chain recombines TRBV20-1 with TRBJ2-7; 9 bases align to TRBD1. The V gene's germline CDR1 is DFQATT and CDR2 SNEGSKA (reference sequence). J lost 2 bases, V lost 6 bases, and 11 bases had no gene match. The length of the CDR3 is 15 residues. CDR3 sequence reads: CSAREDRGIAYEQYF. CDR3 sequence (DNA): TGCAGTGCCCGAGAGGACAGGGGAATTGCCTACGAGCAGTACTTC.

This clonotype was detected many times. The CDR3 sequence: CASSYTFGGASDTQYF. The CDR3 DNA sequence: TGTGCCAGCAGTTACACATTCGGGGGGGCCTCAGATACGCAGTATTTT. The chain carries TRBV6-5 and TRBJ2-3; 8 positions agree with TRBD2. Germline values: CDR1 MNHEY, CDR2 SVGAGI. CDR3 size: 16 residues. Trimming cost V 2 bases and J 4 bases; bases outside gene matches: 8.

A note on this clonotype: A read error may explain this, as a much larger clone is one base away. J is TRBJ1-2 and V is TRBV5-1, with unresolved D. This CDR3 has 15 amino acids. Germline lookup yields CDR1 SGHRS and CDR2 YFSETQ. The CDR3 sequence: CASSPRPLGGYGCTF. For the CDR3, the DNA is TGCGCCAGCAGCCCGAGACCTCTCGGAGGCTATGGCTGCACCTTC.